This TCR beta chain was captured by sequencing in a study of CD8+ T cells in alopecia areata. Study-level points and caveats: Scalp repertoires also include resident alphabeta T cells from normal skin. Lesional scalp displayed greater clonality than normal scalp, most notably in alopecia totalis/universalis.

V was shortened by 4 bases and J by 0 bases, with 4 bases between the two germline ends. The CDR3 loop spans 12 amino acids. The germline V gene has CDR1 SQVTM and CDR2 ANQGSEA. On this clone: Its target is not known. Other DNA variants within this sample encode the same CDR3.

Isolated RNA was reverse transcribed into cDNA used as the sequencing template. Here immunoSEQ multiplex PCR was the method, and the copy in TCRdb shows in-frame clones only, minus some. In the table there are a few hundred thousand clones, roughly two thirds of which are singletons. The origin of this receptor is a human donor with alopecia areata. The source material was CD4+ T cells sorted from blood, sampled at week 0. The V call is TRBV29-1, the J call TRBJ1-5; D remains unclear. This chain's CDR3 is CSVGYSNQPQHF. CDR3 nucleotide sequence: TGCAGCGTTGGCTATAGCAATCAGCCCCAGCATTTT.